Presented here are 26 T cell receptor beta chains from one specimen sequenced in a study of shared clonotypes between healthy human individuals. TCRdb's table, derived via immunoSEQ multiplex PCR, lists solely in-frame clones and lacks some. The sample holds millions of clones, 90% to 95% seen once. Sequenced sample: naive CD4+ T cells sorted from blood. Described subset: CD45RA+ positively selected. These receptors came from a man younger than 30 in good health.

The gene calls are TRBV5-1 and TRBJ2-2; D gene uncertain. V gave up 4 bases and J gave up 4 bases, with 11 bases separating them. The CDR3 extends over 14 amino acids. CDR1 is SGHRS, CDR2 YFSETQ, per germline. This CDR3 reads CASSKGSGTGELFF. The DNA for the CDR3 is TGCGCCAGCAGCAAGGGTTCGGGCACCGGGGAGCTGTTTTTT.

The chain employs TRBV6-6 and TRBJ2-2; D is uncertain. Trimming cost V 1 base and J 7 bases, with 10 bases left between them. This CDR3 is 14 amino acids long. Germline V gene lookup returns CDR1 MNHNY and CDR2 SVGAGI (reference sequence). The CDR3 here is CASSYWTAGGELFF. In DNA form, the CDR3 reads TGTGCCAGCAGTTACTGGACCGCTGGCGGGGAGCTGTTTTTT.

This rearrangement joins TRBV7-2 to TRBJ1-3; possible D gene TRBD1, 6 bases. The CDR3 has 15 residues. Between the trimmed V and J ends, which lost 4 bases and 4 bases, there was a span of 14 bases. Germline V gene sequence: CDR1 SGHTA, CDR2 FQGNSA. The CDR3 region is CASSSGGAQGNTIYF. Here the CDR3 DNA reads TGTGCCAGCAGCTCTGGGGGGGCACAAGGAAACACCATATATTTT. Combining the CDR3 with reference TRBV7-2 and TRBJ1-3 gives the whole variable domain GAGVSQSPSNKVTEKGKDVELRCDPISGHTALYWYRQSLGQGLEFLIYFQGNSAPDKSGLPSDRFSAERTGGSVSTLTIQRTQQEDSAVYLCASSSGGAQGNTIYFGEGSWLTVV.

In regard to this clone: The germline gene is not matched at one end of the junction; a read error may be the cause. This chain connects TRBV2 to TRBJ2-7, with D unclear. Germline CDR1 SNHLY, CDR2 FYNNEI. The CDR3 extends over 12 amino acids. The DNA of the CDR3 is TGTGCCAGCAGTGGCACCCCTTCGGGCGACCACTTC. Its translation is CASSGTPSGDHF.

The CDR3 DNA is TGTGCCAGCAGCGGGACTTTAGGGGCCTTAGGTGGCTACACCTTC. Translation: CASSGTLGALGGYTF. The rearrangement uses TRBV9 and TRBJ1-2; possible D gene TRBD1, 5 bases. CDR3 size: 15 residues. V lost 3 bases to trimming and J lost 7 bases, with 19 bases between them. Per the germline V gene, CDR1 is SGDLS and CDR2 is YYNGEE.

CDR3: CAISTGESTEAFF. The CDR3, as DNA: TGTGCCATCAGTACAGGGGAGTCGACTGAAGCTTTCTTT. This chain uses TRBV10-3 with TRBJ1-1, with 7 bases fitting TRBD1. This CDR3 is 13 amino acids long. After removal of 5 bases from V and 5 bases from J, the junction contained 5 bases not matched to a gene. Germline values: CDR1 ENHRY, CDR2 SYGVKD.

V and J are TRBV5-6 and TRBJ1-3; possible D gene TRBD1, 6 bases. Deletions cut 2 bases from V and 4 bases from J, with 13 bases between. The length of the CDR3 is 15 residues. Germline V lookup: CDR1 SGHDT, CDR2 YYEEEE. CDR3 region: CASSFGTRSGNTIYF. CDR3 DNA sequence: TGTGCCAGCAGCTTCGGGACACGTTCCGGAAACACCATATATTTT.

The rearrangement links TRBV18 to TRBJ1-5; possibly TRBD1 for D (6 bases). Germline V lookup: CDR1 KGHSH, CDR2 LQKENI. Trimming left V 2 bases short and J 4 bases short, with 18 bases between. There are 17 residues in the CDR3. The CDR3 coding sequence is TGTGCCAGCTCACCATCAAAATTACAGGGTGGTAATCAGCCCCAGCATTTT. Protein sequence: CASSPSKLQGGNQPQHF.

The V and J genes are TRBV6-1 and TRBJ1-3; tentatively, D is TRBD1 (5 bases). V was clipped by 6 bases and J by 2 bases, with 11 bases between them. This CDR3 has 14 residues. The V gene's germline CDR1 is MNHNS and CDR2 SASEGT. CDR3 residues: CASSRSGPGNTIYF. Here the CDR3 DNA reads TGTGCCAGCAGCCGGTCAGGGCCTGGAAACACCATATATTTT.

CDR3: CAWSLLSSYNEQFF. The CDR3 DNA is TGTGCCTGGTCACTACTTAGCTCCTACAATGAGCAGTTCTTC. The chain links TRBV30 to TRBJ2-1; no reliable D call. There are 14 residues in the CDR3. V lost 5 bases and J 0 bases, leaving 11 bases between the germline ends. CDR1 is GTSNPN and CDR2 is SVGIG in the germline V gene (reference sequence).

V is TRBV12-5 and J is TRBJ1-6; D uncertain. The CDR3 spans 13 residues. V was pared by 1 base and J by 7 bases, with 5 bases between. The germline V gene has CDR1 LGHNT and CDR2 FRNRAP. Here the CDR3 DNA reads TGTGCTAGTGGTTTGGCCGACAATTCACCCCTCCACTTT. Translating it yields CASGLADNSPLHF.

This clone was detected only a few times. This sequence joins TRBV18 and TRBJ2-6, with no clear D. V lost 4 bases and J 2 bases, leaving 6 bases between the germline ends. The CDR3 extends over 14 amino acids. CDR1 and CDR2 from the germline V gene are KGHSH and LQKENI. CDR3 nucleotide sequence: TGTGCCAGCTCACAGGGCACTGGGGCCAACGTCCTGACTTTC. Translation: CASSQGTGANVLTF. The full variable domain, with the rest looked up from reference TRBV18 and TRBJ2-6, is NAGVMQNPRHLVRRRGQEARLRCSPMKGHSHVYWYRQLPEEGLKFMVYLQKENIIDESGMPKERFSAEFPKEGPSILRIQQVVRGDSAAYFCASSQGTGANVLTFGAGSRLTVL.

The chain joins TRBV5-1 to TRBJ1-3; TRBD1 is a possible D gene (5 bases). Germline lookup yields CDR1 SGHRS and CDR2 YFSETQ. V gave up 2 bases and J gave up 3 bases, with 15 bases separating them. This CDR3 spans 16 amino acids. The CDR3 coding sequence is TGCGCCAGCAGCTTAGAGACGCAGGGTAATGGAAACACCATATATTTT. This translates into CASSLETQGNGNTIYF.

A note on this clone: The same CDR3 is also encoded by other DNA sequences in this sample. The V call is TRBV5-1, the J call TRBJ2-7; the D gene is possibly TRBD1 (6 bases). In germline, CDR1 is SGHRS, CDR2 YFSETQ. V was clipped by 4 bases and J by 0 bases, with 11 bases between them. The CDR3 extends over 14 amino acids. The CDR3 DNA sequence: TGCGCCAGCAGCCTCGACAGGAGCTCCTACGAGCAGTACTTC. Its translation is CASSLDRSSYEQYF.

This sequence joins TRBV4-1 and TRBJ2-5; 8 nucleotides match TRBD2. The CDR3 runs 15 residues. The germline gives CDR1 MGHRA, CDR2 YSYEKL. After removal of 4 bases from V and 4 bases from J, the junction contained 8 bases not matched to a gene. The CDR3 bases are TGCGCCAGCAGCCGATCCGGGGGGGCTGGAGAGACCCAGTACTTC. Its translation is CASSRSGGAGETQYF.

Of note for this clone: Its ends do not fully match the called genes, so a read error is possible. The rearrangement uses TRBV14 and TRBJ1-2, with 7 bases aligning to TRBD1. CDR3 length: 15 amino acids. The V gene's germline CDR1 is SGHDN and CDR2 FVKESK. The CDR3 is CASSRAGGAVNRLFF. The CDR3 DNA is TGTGCCAGCAGCCGCGCAGGGGGTGCCGTTAATCGTCTGTTCTTC.

This clone was observed once. The rearrangement uses TRBV2 and TRBJ1-2, with 7 bases fitting TRBD1. CDR1 SNHLY and CDR2 FYNNEI come from the germline V gene. The CDR3 runs 13 residues. The V segment lost 10 bases and the J segment 4 bases; nucleotides outside the gene matches: 9. CDR3 region: CATSPPGGYGYTF. The CDR3 DNA reads as TGTGCCACCTCCCCGCCAGGGGGCTATGGCTACACCTTC.

The sample holds one count of this clone. The V and J genes are TRBV7-2 and TRBJ1-2, with unresolved D. Trimming took off 5 bases at V and 7 bases at J, with 14 bases between the two ends. This CDR3 has 13 residues. CDR1 is SGHTA and CDR2 is FQGNSA in the germline V gene. The CDR3 reads CASSLLYDGGYTF. The CDR3 bases are TGTGCCAGCAGCCTACTTTACGATGGTGGCTACACCTTC.

This chain joins TRBV5-4 and TRBJ2-2; 9 nucleotides line up with TRBD2. Germline CDR1 SGHNT, CDR2 YYREEE (reference sequence). CDR3 size: 16 residues. The trim removed 3 bases at V and 7 bases at J, leaving 10 bases unmatched. The CDR3 region has the DNA TGTGCCAGCAGCTCCTTTAGCGGGAGTCTGAACGGGGAGCTGTTTTTT. Translation: CASSSFSGSLNGELFF.

CDR3 bases: TGTGCCAGCAGCTTAGAGACCAGCCCTAATCAGCCCCAGCATTTT. This sequence encodes CASSLETSPNQPQHF. The chain uses TRBV7-2 and TRBJ1-5; D gene uncertain. Per the germline V gene, CDR1 is SGHTA and CDR2 is FQGNSA. The CDR3 totals 15 residues. V was cut by 1 base and J by 4 bases, with 11 bases left in between.

This chain links TRBV2 with TRBJ1-5; tentatively, D is TRBD1 (6 bases). Germline V gene sequence: CDR1 SNHLY, CDR2 FYNNEI. The V end lost 4 bases, the J end lost 5 bases, and 12 bases lay between the germline ends. The CDR3 is 14 residues long. This chain's CDR3 is CASSGYRDDQPQHF. CDR3 nucleotides: TGTGCCAGCAGTGGGTACAGGGACGATCAGCCCCAGCATTTT.

The chain uses TRBV10-3 and TRBJ1-2, with a tentative D call TRBD1 (5 bases). V was trimmed by 3 bases and J by 3 bases, leaving 5 bases between them. Germline V gives CDR1 ENHRY, CDR2 SYGVKD. This CDR3 has 12 residues. CDR3 in amino acids: CAISEQDYGYTF. Here the CDR3 DNA reads TGTGCCATCAGTGAACAGGACTATGGCTACACCTTC.

The CDR3 sequence is CASSLDGTENEKLFF. The CDR3, as DNA: TGTGCCAGCAGCTTAGACGGGACAGAAAATGAAAAACTGTTTTTT. The V call is TRBV11-2, the J call TRBJ1-4, with TRBD1 matching over 7 bases. Germline CDR1 reads SGHAT; CDR2 reads FQNNGV. There are 15 residues in the CDR3. J was trimmed by 5 bases and V by 0 bases; bases with no gene match: 3.

Regarding this clone: Other DNA variants within this sample encode the same CDR3. V and J are TRBV11-2 and TRBJ1-1; D unresolved. V was pared by 3 bases and J by 3 bases, with 5 bases between. Germline CDR1 and CDR2: SGHAT and FQNNGV. CDR3 length equals 12 residues. The CDR3 region is CASSFRDTEAFF. In nucleotides, the CDR3 is TGTGCCAGCAGCTTTAGGGACACTGAAGCTTTCTTT.

Remarks on this clone: This sample also contains other DNA sequences that code for the same CDR3. The V gene is TRBV18, the J gene TRBJ1-1; D is uncertain. This CDR3 spans 12 amino acids. Germline V gene sequence: CDR1 KGHSH, CDR2 LQKENI. Trimming left V 2 bases short and J 5 bases short, with 6 bases between. Here the CDR3 reads CASSPMGTEAFF. CDR3 coding DNA: TGTGCCAGCTCACCAATGGGGACTGAAGCTTTCTTT.

The V call is TRBV30, the J call TRBJ2-2, with 14 bases that match TRBD2. This CDR3 comprises 16 residues. CDR1 is GTSNPN and CDR2 is SVGIG in the germline V gene (reference sequence). V was pared by 2 bases and J by 5 bases, with 4 bases of the junction left unmatched. This CDR3 is CAWSQGLAGGTGELFF. CDR3 coding DNA: TGTGCCTGGAGTCAAGGACTAGCGGGAGGTACCGGGGAGCTGTTTTTT.